These T cell receptor beta chains were read from a single sample in a study of control samples from healthy donors and cancer patients. Here immunoSEQ multiplex PCR was the method, and the copy in TCRdb shows in-frame clones only, minus some. The sample includes around 130,000 clones, nearly 90% of them seen just once. Sequencing was done on a sample of blood. Every receptor here comes from a man in his fifties in good health. Each CDR3 is given with its conserved first and last residue. Fields, in order: clone size, J gene, V gene, D gene, CDR3 DNA, CDR3 protein. A D gene is named only where the DNA matches it firmly. Size is omitted from some rows. Given values are once, few, many or a class for expanded clones.

size: once; J: TRBJ1-6; V: TRBV27; D: .; DNA: TGTGCCAGCAGGCAAGGGGTGGCTCATTCACCCCTCCACTTT; CDR3: CASRQGVAHSPLHF
size: .; J: TRBJ2-3; V: TRBV5-5; D: TRBD2; DNA: TGTGCCAGCAGCCAAGCGGGGGGGATCACAGATACGCAGTATTTT; CDR3: CASSQAGGITDTQYF
size: .; J: TRBJ2-7; V: TRBV11-2; D: .; DNA: TGTGCCAGCAGCGAAGCAGGGGGGTTCGAGCAGTACTTC; CDR3: CASSEAGGFEQYF
size: .; J: TRBJ2-7; V: TRBV27; D: .; DNA: TGTGCCAGCAGGCGGGCCAACCTTTACGAGCAGTACTTC; CDR3: CASRRANLYEQYF
size: .; J: TRBJ2-2; V: TRBV7-3; D: .; DNA: TGTGCCAGCAGCTTAGTTTCTGGTAGGGGAAGCACCGGGGAGCTGTTTTTT; CDR3: CASSLVSGRGSTGELFF
size: once; J: TRBJ2-3; V: TRBV5-4; D: TRBD2; DNA: TGTGCCAGCAGCTTGGATCCAGCGGGGGACTCTAGCACAGATACGCAGTATTTT; CDR3: CASSLDPAGDSSTDTQYF
size: .; J: TRBJ2-3; V: TRBV7-2; D: .; DNA: TGTGCCAGCAGCTTAATGATGGGGGGGGCCGCAGATACGCAGTATTTT; CDR3: CASSLMMGGAADTQYF
size: .; J: TRBJ1-1; V: TRBV28; D: .; DNA: TGTGCCAGCAGTTTAGAGCAGCTAAACACTGAAGCTTTCTTT; CDR3: CASSLEQLNTEAFF
size: .; J: TRBJ2-1; V: TRBV28; D: .; DNA: TGTGCCAGCAGTGGCTTCAGGGCGAATGAGCAGTTCTTC; CDR3: CASSGFRANEQFF
size: .; J: TRBJ2-7; V: TRBV15; D: TRBD1; DNA: TGTGCCACCAGCCCACGACAGGGGGTCTACGAGCAGTACTTC; CDR3: CATSPRQGVYEQYF
size: .; J: TRBJ2-2; V: TRBV19; D: .; DNA: TGTGCCAGTATATCAGGGCAGCACACCGGGGAGCTGTTTTTT; CDR3: CASISGQHTGELFF
size: .; J: TRBJ1-2; V: TRBV29-1; D: TRBD1; DNA: TGCAGCGTTCCCGGGGGACAGGGGTATGGCTACACCTTC; CDR3: CSVPGGQGYGYTF
size: .; J: TRBJ1-2; V: TRBV6-5; D: .; DNA: TGTGCCAGCAGTTACTCGATGGGTCAGCCAAACTATGGCTACACCTTC; CDR3: CASSYSMGQPNYGYTF
size: few; J: TRBJ2-5; V: TRBV27; D: .; DNA: TGTGCCAGCAGTCCCAGGGACAAAGAGACCCAGTACTTC; CDR3: CASSPRDKETQYF
size: .; J: TRBJ1-1; V: TRBV3-1/TRBV3-2; D: .; DNA: TGTGCCAGCAGCTCTGACACTGAAGCTTTCTTT; CDR3: CASSSDTEAFF
size: .; J: TRBJ2-3; V: TRBV24-1; D: .; DNA: TGTGCCACCAGTGATTTGGGGGACAGGGTTGGCAGCGGGGGGGCCTCAGATACGCAGTATTTT; CDR3: CATSDLGDRVGSGGASDTQYF
size: .; J: TRBJ1-3; V: TRBV7-2; D: TRBD1; DNA: TGTGCCAGCAGCCAAGGACAGGCTGGAAACACCATATATTTT; CDR3: CASSQGQAGNTIYF
size: .; J: TRBJ1-5; V: TRBV12-3/TRBV12-4; D: .; DNA: TGTGCCAGCAGTTTGGCTAGCAATCAGCCCCAGCATTTT; CDR3: CASSLASNQPQHF
size: .; J: TRBJ2-5; V: TRBV7-3; D: .; DNA: TGTGCCAGCAGCTTAAAAGGGCCGGGGTTGGAGACCCAGTACTTC; CDR3: CASSLKGPGLETQYF
size: .; J: TRBJ2-3; V: TRBV5-8; D: .; DNA: TGTGCCAGCAGCCCCTTTACTAGCACAGATACGCAGTATTTT; CDR3: CASSPFTSTDTQYF
size: .; J: TRBJ2-7; V: TRBV7-2; D: .; DNA: TGTGCCAGCAGCTTAGTGGACAGCTCCTACGAGCAGTACTTC; CDR3: CASSLVDSSYEQYF
size: .; J: TRBJ2-6; V: TRBV27; D: .; DNA: TGTGCCAGCAGACCGGGAAGCCTATTATACTCTGGGGCCAACGTCCTGACTTTC; CDR3: CASRPGSLLYSGANVLTF
size: .; J: TRBJ2-3; V: TRBV7-9; D: .; DNA: TGTGCCAGCAGCTTAGCCCACCCACGCACAGATACGCAGTATTTT; CDR3: CASSLAHPRTDTQYF
size: .; J: TRBJ2-4; V: TRBV7-2; D: TRBD1; DNA: TGTGCCAGCAGCCGCGGACAGGGGATCGAAAACATTCAGTACTTC; CDR3: CASSRGQGIENIQYF